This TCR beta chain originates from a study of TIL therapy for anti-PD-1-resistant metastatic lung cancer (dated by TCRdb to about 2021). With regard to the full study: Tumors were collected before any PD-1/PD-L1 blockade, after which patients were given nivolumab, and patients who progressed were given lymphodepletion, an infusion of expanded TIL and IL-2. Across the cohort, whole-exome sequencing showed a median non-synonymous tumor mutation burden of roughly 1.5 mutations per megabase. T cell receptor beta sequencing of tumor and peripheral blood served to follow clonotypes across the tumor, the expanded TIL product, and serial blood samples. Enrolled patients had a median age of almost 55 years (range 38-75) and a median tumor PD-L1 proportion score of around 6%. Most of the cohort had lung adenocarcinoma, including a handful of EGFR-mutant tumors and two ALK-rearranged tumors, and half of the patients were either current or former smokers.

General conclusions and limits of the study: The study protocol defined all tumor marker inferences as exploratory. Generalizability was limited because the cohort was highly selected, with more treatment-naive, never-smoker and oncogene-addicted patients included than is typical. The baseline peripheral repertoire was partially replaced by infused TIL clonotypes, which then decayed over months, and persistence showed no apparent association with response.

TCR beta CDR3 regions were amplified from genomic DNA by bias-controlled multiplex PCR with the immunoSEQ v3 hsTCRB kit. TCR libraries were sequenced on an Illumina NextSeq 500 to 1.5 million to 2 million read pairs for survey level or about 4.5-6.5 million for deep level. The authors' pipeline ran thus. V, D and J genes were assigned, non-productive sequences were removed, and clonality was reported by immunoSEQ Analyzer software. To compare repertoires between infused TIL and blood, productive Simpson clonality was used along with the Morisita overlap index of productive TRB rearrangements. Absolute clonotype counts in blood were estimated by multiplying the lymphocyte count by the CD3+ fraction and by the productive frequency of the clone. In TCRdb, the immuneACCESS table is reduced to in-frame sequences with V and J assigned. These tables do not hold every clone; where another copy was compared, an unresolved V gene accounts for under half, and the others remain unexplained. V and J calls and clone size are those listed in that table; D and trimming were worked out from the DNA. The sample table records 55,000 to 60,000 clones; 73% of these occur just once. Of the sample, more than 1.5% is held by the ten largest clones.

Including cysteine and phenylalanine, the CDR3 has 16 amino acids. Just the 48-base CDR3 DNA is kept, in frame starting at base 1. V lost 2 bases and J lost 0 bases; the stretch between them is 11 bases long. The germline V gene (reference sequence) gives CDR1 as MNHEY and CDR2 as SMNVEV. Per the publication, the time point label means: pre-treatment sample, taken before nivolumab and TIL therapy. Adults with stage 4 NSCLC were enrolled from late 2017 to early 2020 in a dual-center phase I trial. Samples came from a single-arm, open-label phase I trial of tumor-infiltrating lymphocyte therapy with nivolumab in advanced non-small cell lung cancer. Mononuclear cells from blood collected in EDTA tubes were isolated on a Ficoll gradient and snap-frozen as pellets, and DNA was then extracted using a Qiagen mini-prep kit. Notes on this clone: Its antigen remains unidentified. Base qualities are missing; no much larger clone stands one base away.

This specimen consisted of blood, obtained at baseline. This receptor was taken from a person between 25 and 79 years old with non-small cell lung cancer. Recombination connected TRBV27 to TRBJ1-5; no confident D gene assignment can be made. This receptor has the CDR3 CASSLGGFGSNQPQHF. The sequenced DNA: TGTGCCAGCAGTTTAGGAGGGTTTGGTAGCAATCAGCCCCAGCATTTT.